This TCR beta chain was observed in a study of T cells after posttransplantation cyclophosphamide. Whole-study results and caveats: Donor-recipient repertoire similarity was low at 1-2 months, rising over year one. Recipient CMV seropositivity and CMV reactivation strongly tracked TRB clonality.

This clone was seen repeatedly, ten times or more. Its specificity is unknown. Sequencing used immunoSEQ multiplex PCR; TCRdb keeps in-frame clones, though not all of them. Observed in the sample are roughly 16,000 clones, none of them singletons. Busulfan-fludarabine conditioning, marrow transplant, and cyclophosphamide on days +3 and +4 were administered. This CDR3 contains 17 residues. V lost 5 bases to trimming and J lost 5 bases; unmatched junction nucleotides: 9. Per germline, CDR1 SGHNT and CDR2 YENEEA. The TCR was taken from a female patient aged 25-39 years who received an allogeneic stem cell transplant from a related donor, was CMV-positive, and had no GVHD. Part of the T cells may come from the graft donor. V usage is TRBV11-3 and J usage is TRBJ2-3, with 14 bases lining up with TRBD2. Sequenced here: PBMCs, sampled after allogeneic stem cell transplant with posttransplant cyclophosphamide. CDR3 sequence reads: CASSRGGTSGSGDTQYF. CDR3 bases: TGTGCCAGCAGCCGGGGCGGGACTAGCGGGAGTGGAGATACGCAGTATTTT.